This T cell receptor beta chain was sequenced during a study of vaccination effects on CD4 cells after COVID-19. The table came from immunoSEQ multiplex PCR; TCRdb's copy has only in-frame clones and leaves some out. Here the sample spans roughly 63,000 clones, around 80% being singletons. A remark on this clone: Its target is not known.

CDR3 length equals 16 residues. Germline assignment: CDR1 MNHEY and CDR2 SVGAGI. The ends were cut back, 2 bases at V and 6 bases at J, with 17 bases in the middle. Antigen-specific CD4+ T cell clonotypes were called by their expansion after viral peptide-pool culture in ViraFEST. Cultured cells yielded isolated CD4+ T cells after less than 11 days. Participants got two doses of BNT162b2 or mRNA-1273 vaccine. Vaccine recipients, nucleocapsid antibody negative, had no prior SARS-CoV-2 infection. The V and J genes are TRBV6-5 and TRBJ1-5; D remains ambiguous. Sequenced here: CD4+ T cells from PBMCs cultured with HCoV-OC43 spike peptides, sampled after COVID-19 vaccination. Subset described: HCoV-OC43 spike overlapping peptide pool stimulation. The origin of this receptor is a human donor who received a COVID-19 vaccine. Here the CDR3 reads CASSYRPGKGIQPQHF. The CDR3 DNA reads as TGTGCCAGCAGTTACCGTCCCGGCAAAGGCATTCAGCCCCAGCATTTT.